These T cell receptor beta chains were read from a single sample in a study of shared clonotypes between healthy human individuals. Libraries were prepared by immunoSEQ multiplex PCR; TCRdb keeps only in-frame clonotypes and omits some of them. The top ten hold more than 0.35% of the sample, which has 2 million to 2.5 million clones, more than 85% seen once. The material sequenced was naive CD4+ T cells from PBMCs. The receptors originated from a man younger than 35 in good health. Some clones in this sample may be carry-over from other donors' samples. Both conserved end residues are part of each CDR3. A D gene is named only where the DNA matches it firmly. Some rows have no size entry. The others give once, few or many, or a class for an expanded clone.

v_gene	len	j_gene	abundance	d_gene	CDR3nt	CDR3aa
TRBV9	17	TRBJ2-1	NA	NA	TGTGCCAGCAGCGGAGACCCTTGGGTAGCCCTAGGGAATGAGCAGTTCTTC	CASSGDPWVALGNEQFF
TRBV11-2	16	TRBJ2-2	once	NA	TGTGCCAGCAGCTTATGGATAGCAGCGAACACCGGGGAGCTGTTTTTT	CASSLWIAANTGELFF
TRBV4-1	14	TRBJ1-5	few	NA	TGCGCCAGCAGCCATACAGGGAGCAATCAGCCCCAGCATTTT	CASSHTGSNQPQHF
TRBV6-5	13	TRBJ1-1	few	NA	TGTGCCAGCAGACAGAGATTGAACACTGAAGCTTTCTTT	CASRQRLNTEAFF
TRBV19	14	TRBJ2-5	NA	NA	TGTGCCAGTAGCTACCCGGGGTCAGGGGAGACCCAGTACTTC	CASSYPGSGETQYF
TRBV7-3	14	TRBJ2-1	NA	NA	TGTGCCAGCAGCTTAATAGGGACCTACAATGAGCAGTTCTTC	CASSLIGTYNEQFF
TRBV7-2	15	TRBJ2-1	NA	TRBD1	TGTGCCAGCAGCTTAGCGGGACAGGGTTACAATGAGCAGTTCTTC	CASSLAGQGYNEQFF
TRBV5-6	16	TRBJ1-2	NA	NA	TGTGCCAGCAGCTCCCTCCGGGACACCCAAAACTATGGCTACACCTTC	CASSSLRDTQNYGYTF
TRBV2	12	TRBJ2-7	NA	NA	TGTGCCAGCAGGAGACAGCTCGACGAGCAGTACTTC	CASRRQLDEQYF
TRBV12-5	17	TRBJ2-3	NA	TRBD2	TGTGCTAGTGGTTTGGTACTAGCGGGAGGATACACAGATACGCAGTATTTT	CASGLVLAGGYTDTQYF
TRBV5-1	14	TRBJ2-3	NA	NA	TGCGCCAGCATAATTACCGCGGGCGCAGATACGCAGTATTTT	CASIITAGADTQYF
TRBV19	14	TRBJ2-1	NA	NA	TGTGCCAGTAGCCCTCTGGGGGCCGTCAATGAGCAGTTCTTC	CASSPLGAVNEQFF
TRBV28	12	TRBJ1-5	NA	NA	TGTGCCAGCAGACCTACAGGTAAAGCCCAGCATTTT	CASRPTGKAQHF
TRBV5-1	13	TRBJ2-2	NA	NA	TGCGCCAGCAGCCCTCAGGGCAGCGGGGAGCTGTTTTTT	CASSPQGSGELFF
TRBV2	15	TRBJ2-1	NA	NA	TGTGCCAGCAGTCTCCAGGGCCTCTCCTACAATGAGCAGTTCTTC	CASSLQGLSYNEQFF
TRBV6-1	10	TRBJ1-1	few	NA	TGTGCCACAGGGGATGTTGATGCTTTCTTT	CATGDVDAFF
TRBV28	14	TRBJ2-7	NA	NA	TGTGCCAGCAGTTTCCATAGTAGCCCGGGTGAGCAGTACTTC	CASSFHSSPGEQYF
TRBV28	16	TRBJ2-7	NA	TRBD1	TGTGCCAGCAGAACGGGACAGGCGGCGCAAGGCCACGAGCAGTACTTC	CASRTGQAAQGHEQYF
TRBV18	16	TRBJ1-2	NA	TRBD1	TGTGCCAGCTCACCCGTGGTGACAGGGGGGCCCTATGGCTACACCTTC	CASSPVVTGGPYGYTF
TRBV7-9	13	TRBJ2-5	NA	NA	TGTGCCACGCAAGCGGAGAGACCGGAGACCCAGTACTTC	CATQAERPETQYF
TRBV18	15	TRBJ1-4	NA	TRBD1	TGTGCCAGCTCACCACCAGGACAGGAAGGTGAAAAACTGTTTTTT	CASSPPGQEGEKLFF
TRBV28	12	TRBJ1-5	NA	NA	TGTGCCAGCAGTTTAGGGTTTCAGCCCCAGCATTTT	CASSLGFQPQHF
TRBV19	15	TRBJ2-2	NA	TRBD2	TGTGCCAGTAGTATAGCTAGCGGGGTGCCCGGGGAGCTGTTTTTT	CASSIASGVPGELFF
TRBV30	13	TRBJ2-2	NA	NA	TGTGCCTGGAGTGGCCGGGGTGGCGGGGAGCTGTTTTTT	CAWSGRGGGELFF
TRBV5-8	15	TRBJ1-1	once	NA	TGTGCCAGCAGCAGTTCCCGACAGATGAACACTGAAGCTTTCTTT	CASSSSRQMNTEAFF
TRBV5-6	14	TRBJ1-4	NA	TRBD1	TGTGCCAGCAGCCCCTGGGACAGCGATGAAAAACTGTTTTTT	CASSPWDSDEKLFF
TRBV4-1	20	TRBJ1-1	NA	NA	TGCGCCAGCAGCCAAATGGTTCCGGTGGCAGGGCTTGGAAGGAACACTGAAGCTTTCTTT	CASSQMVPVAGLGRNTEAFF
TRBV7-6	16	TRBJ2-2	NA	TRBD1	TGTGCCAGCAGCTTCGGGACAGGGGACTATGCCGGGGAGCTGTTTTTT	CASSFGTGDYAGELFF
TRBV27	15	TRBJ2-2	NA	NA	TGTGCCAGCAGTCAGGCAGGGGCTGAAACCGGGGAGCTGTTTTTT	CASSQAGAETGELFF
TRBV11-3	15	TRBJ2-7	NA	TRBD1	TGTGCCAGCAGCCCAGGACAGGGGGAGACCTACGAGCAGTACTTC	CASSPGQGETYEQYF
TRBV30	15	TRBJ1-5	NA	NA	TGTGCCTGGAGTAGGGGAATTTCGGGCAATCAGCCCCAGCATTTT	CAWSRGISGNQPQHF
TRBV12-5	15	TRBJ2-6	NA	NA	TGTGCTAGTGGTTTGGGCGACTCTGGGGCCAACGTCCTGACTTTC	CASGLGDSGANVLTF
TRBV7-2	14	TRBJ1-1	NA	NA	TGTGCCAGCAGCTTAATCCTAGGGGAAACTGAAGCTTTCTTT	CASSLILGETEAFF
TRBV5-1	14	TRBJ2-5	NA	NA	TGCGCCAGCAGCCTTGGGTCTGGCGGCGAGACCCAGTACTTC	CASSLGSGGETQYF
TRBV6-5	15	TRBJ2-1	NA	TRBD1	TGTGCCAGCAGTCACCAGAACAGGGGGCTGGGTGAGCAGTTCTTC	CASSHQNRGLGEQFF
TRBV9	15	TRBJ2-2	once	NA	TGTGCCAGCAGCCCCGGGGACCGCGTGACCGGGGAGCTGTTTTTT	CASSPGDRVTGELFF
TRBV15	16	TRBJ2-3	NA	NA	TGTGCCACCAGCAGAGATCGGGTATCTAGCACAGATACGCAGTATTTT	CATSRDRVSSTDTQYF
TRBV15	13	TRBJ1-5	NA	NA	TGTGCCACCAGCCTACAGGGAGATCAGCCCCAGCATTTT	CATSLQGDQPQHF
TRBV7-7	15	TRBJ2-1	NA	NA	TGTGCCAGCAGCTTGCTAGACACATCGTACAATGAGCAGTTCTTC	CASSLLDTSYNEQFF
TRBV30	13	TRBJ1-6	NA	NA	TGTGCCTGGTGTGAGGAAGCACCTTCACCCCTCCACTTT	CAWCEEAPSPLHF
TRBV4-2	18	TRBJ1-4	NA	NA	TGTGCCAGCAGCCAAAGCCCCCAGGGAATTGCAACTAATGAAAAACTGTTTTTT	CASSQSPQGIATNEKLFF